This T cell receptor beta chain was obtained from a study of CD8+ T cells in alopecia areata (dated by TCRdb to 2017 to 2018). A note on the overall study: Treated patients were enrolled in an open-label pilot trial of oral tofacitinib, 5 to 10 mg twice daily, for moderate-to-severe alopecia areata. Tofacitinib was given for 6 to 18 months, followed by 6 months of follow-up off drug to assess delayed response and recurrence. In treated patients, disease severity was measured using the SALT score, which gives the percentage of scalp surface area affected. The study used high-throughput TCRbeta sequencing to examine T cell clonal expansion in alopecia areata, in both the C3H/HeJ mouse model and human patients. On the human side, TCRbeta sequencing was run on scalp tissue and on sorted CD4+ and CD8+ peripheral blood T cells from healthy controls and from alopecia areata patients with either patchy or totalis/universalis disease. Biopsies were taken from tofacitinib-treated patients at baseline and at 4 and 24 weeks of treatment, and a later scalp biopsy was taken in several of the tofacitinib-treated patients. Clonality in the scalp was compared among normal scalp (n=4), patchy alopecia areata scalp (n=8), and alopecia totalis/universalis scalp (n=8). The RNA source kit depended on sample type: the PAXgene miRNA kit for fixed scalp, the miRNeasy kit for PBMCs, and the RNeasy kit for mouse skin. immunoSEQ multiplex PCR using 35 Vbeta forward primers and 13 Jbeta reverse primers was used to amplify TCRbeta CDR3 regions.

The sample's treatment or condition label, in plain terms: oral pan-JAK inhibitor, 5-10 mg twice daily. Peripheral blood and lesional scalp punch biopsies were obtained from patients with alopecia areata. PBMCs were isolated by density centrifugation and stained for CD3, CD4 and CD8, and CD4+ and CD8+ T cells were sorted on a FACSAria. This clone came up many times. There is no known antigen for this receptor. No base quality information exists; no much larger clone differs at one position. The paper as a whole reports these results and caveats: Because the treated cohort was small and had only one nonresponder, larger studies are needed to examine links between baseline CD8+ expansion and response. TCR sequences shared between patients were less clear than in mice, possibly partly because of HLA diversity in the patient population. During tofacitinib treatment, many expanded lesional clones remained in scalp and blood, and this persistence may partly explain relapse after treatment is stopped. Scalp clonality and the number of expanded CD8+ clones among the top 100 scalp clones were significantly decreased by tofacitinib. Higher clonality and more expanded CD8+ clones were observed in lesional scalp than in normal scalp, particularly in alopecia totalis/universalis, a finding suggestive of antigenic drive. Unlike mouse skin, which is dominated by gammadelta T cells, normal human skin has resident alphabeta T cells that are also sequenced, and this complicates analysis of the scalp TCR repertoire.

Taken from cysteine to phenylalanine, the CDR3 has 13 residues. The CDR3 DNA has 39 bases and is translated from base 1. Sequences SGHDT (CDR1) and YYEEEE (CDR2) are obtained from the germline V gene. V sheds 2 bases and J sheds 2 bases, leaving 7 bases between their ends. The library relied on the immunoSEQ multiplex PCR assay. RNA was extracted from all samples and reverse transcribed into cDNA as template for TCR sequencing. SuperScript III was used for first-strand cDNA synthesis, primed with a 2:1 mix of oligo-dT and random hexamers. A synthetic immune receptor repertoire was used to measure amplification bias, and any remaining bias was corrected computationally. The study's processing was this. Raw reads were preprocessed for error removal, and CDR3 was defined according to IMGT conventions as running from the conserved cysteine to phenylalanine. Clonality was computed by normalizing Shannon entropy by log2 of the number of productive unique TCRs and subtracting the result from 1. CD4 or CD8 identity of scalp clones was inferred by cross-referencing scalp TCRbeta sequences with sorted blood CD4 and CD8 repertoires. As stored in TCRdb, this immuneACCESS dataset retains in-frame rearrangements with V and J assigned. A fraction of the clones does not appear; measured against another copy, unresolved V genes explain less than half of the discrepancy, and the remainder lacks a known reason. The DNA was the basis for D and trimming; V, J and clone size are from that table. Recorded for this sample are approximately 210,000 clones; roughly 60% of them occurred a single time. The ten largest clones take up approximately 1.4% of the sample.

This chain joins TRBV5-6 to TRBJ2-5; there is no confident call for the D gene. The source was CD4+ T cells sorted from blood, collected between weeks 49 and 50, from a patient treated with tofacitinib. This clonotype originated in a human donor with alopecia areata. The CDR3 sequence is CASSFVGQETQYF. The bases read TGTGCCAGCAGCTTTGTTGGGCAAGAGACCCAGTACTTC. Here the CDR3 is joined to the reference TRBV5-6 and TRBJ2-5 genes, and the full variable domain is: DAGVTQSPTHLIKTRGQQVTLRCSPKSGHDTVSWYQQALGQGPQFIFQYYEEEERQRGNFPDRFSGHQFPNYSSELNVNALLLGDSALYLCASSFVGQETQYFGPGTRLLVL.